A single sample is the source of the 26 T cell receptor beta chains below, sequenced in a study of cytomegalovirus exposure and HLA in healthy donors. Sequencing used immunoSEQ multiplex PCR; TCRdb keeps in-frame clones, though not all of them. Among about 120,000 clones, 86% were seen once, and the ten largest hold roughly 5%. The material sequenced was PBMCs. Receptors were obtained from a man between 18 and 29 years old in good health and CMV-seronegative.

The rearrangement joins TRBV29-1 to TRBJ2-1, with TRBD2 identical over 12 bases. Germline V gives CDR1 SQVTM, CDR2 ANQGSEA. V trimming: 6 bases; J trimming: 0 bases; junction bases outside the gene matches: 15. The CDR3 runs 19 residues. Here the CDR3 DNA reads TGCAGCGTCACACCCGGAGGGCTAGCGGGGGGGAGCTCCTACAATGAGCAGTTCTTC. Amino acid sequence: CSVTPGGLAGGSSYNEQFF.

J is TRBJ2-5 and V is TRBV5-4, with 9 positions matching TRBD2. CDR1 SGHNT and CDR2 YYREEE come from the germline V gene (reference sequence). V lost 0 bases, J lost 5 bases, and 11 bases stayed unmatched. The CDR3 has 17 residues. CDR3 loop: CASSLEVAAGGPETQYF. The CDR3 nucleotides are TGTGCCAGCAGCTTGGAAGTGGCGGCGGGGGGGCCGGAGACCCAGTACTTC.

This chain uses TRBV27 with TRBJ2-5, with TRBD2 matching over 9 bases. The V gene's germline CDR1 is MNHEY and CDR2 SMNVEV (reference sequence). Trimming removed 3 bases from V and 4 bases from J; junction bases left unmatched: 9. CDR3 length: 16 amino acids. In DNA, the CDR3 is TGTGCCAGCAGTTTTACGGCTAGCGGGACGGGAGAGACCCAGTACTTC. Its translation: CASSFTASGTGETQYF.

The CDR3: CASRRRGAQETQYF. The CDR3 region has the DNA TGTGCCAGCAGGCGGCGGGGGGCCCAAGAGACCCAGTACTTC. The chain employs TRBV6-1 and TRBJ2-5, with 8 positions matching TRBD2. Germline V lookup: CDR1 MNHNS, CDR2 SASEGT. The CDR3 has 14 residues. V lost 6 bases and J lost 1; bases outside the gene matches: 4.

The V gene is TRBV19, the J gene TRBJ1-2; 10 bases are shared with TRBD1. V lost 7 bases to trimming and J lost 4 bases; unmatched junction nucleotides: 9. Germline assignment: CDR1 LNHDA and CDR2 SQIVND (reference sequence). This CDR3 has 15 residues. CDR3 sequence: CASIPGQGPFYGYTF. CDR3 coding DNA: TGTGCCAGTATCCCGGGACAGGGGCCTTTCTATGGCTACACCTTC.

This clone was observed a few times. V is TRBV30 and J is TRBJ1-2, with a tentative D call TRBD1 (5 bases). The germline V gene has CDR1 GTSNPN and CDR2 SVGIG (reference sequence). V was cut by 0 bases and J by 5 bases, with 16 bases left in between. The CDR3 sequence is 15 residues long. The CDR3 is CAWSVRGRDRYGYTF. The CDR3 region has the DNA TGTGCCTGGAGTGTACGGGGGAGGGACCGTTATGGCTACACCTTC.

This rearrangement joins TRBV7-8 to TRBJ1-1; perhaps TRBD1 as D (5 bases). V was shortened by 2 bases and J by 3 bases, with 13 bases between the two germline ends. This CDR3 has 15 amino acids. The germline V gene encodes CDR1 SGHVS and CDR2 FQNEAQ. CDR3 nucleotide sequence: TGTGCCAGCAGCTTAAATCCGGGGGTCGACACTGAAGCTTTCTTT. Translated: CASSLNPGVDTEAFF. The full variable domain, completed using reference TRBV7-8 and TRBJ1-1, is GAGVSQSPRYKVAKRGQDVALRCDPISGHVSLFWYQQALGQGPEFLTYFQNEAQLDKSGLPSDRFFAERPEGSVSTLKIQRTQQEDSAVYLCASSLNPGVDTEAFFGQGTRLTVV.

V gene TRBV5-1 combines with J gene TRBJ2-2, with a weak D call TRBD1 (6 bases). V shed 3 bases and J shed 2 bases, with 11 bases lying between them. Germline loops: CDR1 SGHRS, CDR2 YFSETQ. This CDR3 has 15 residues. CDR3 sequence: CASSSGTINTGELFF. CDR3 nucleotides: TGCGCCAGCAGCTCCGGGACAATCAACACCGGGGAGCTGTTTTTT.

This clone is a singleton in its sample. The genes are TRBV6-4 and TRBJ2-1; TRBD2 agrees at 8 bases. The CDR3 extends over 15 amino acids. Germline V gene sequence: CDR1 MRHNA, CDR2 SNTAGT. The ends lost 7 bases at V and 4 bases at J; junction bases unmatched: 9. The CDR3 nucleotides read TGTGCCAGCACCCCCCGGGGGGGGCAGTACAATGAGCAGTTCTTC. This gives the protein CASTPRGGQYNEQFF.

The rearrangement uses TRBV7-9 and TRBJ2-1, with 11 bases that match TRBD1. J lost 8 bases, V lost 2 bases, and 5 bases had no gene match. CDR1 is SEHNR and CDR2 is FQNEAQ in the germline V gene (reference sequence). This CDR3 spans 15 amino acids. As DNA, the CDR3 is TGTGCCAGCAGCTTAAGGGACAGGGGGTCGGATGAGCAGTTCTTC. This encodes CASSLRDRGSDEQFF.

This chain uses TRBV27 with TRBJ2-7; 9 bases are shared with TRBD1. V was pared by 5 bases and J by 0 bases, with 5 bases of the junction left unmatched. The germline gives CDR1 MNHEY, CDR2 SMNVEV (reference sequence). This CDR3 comprises 15 residues. In DNA, the CDR3 is TGTGCCAGCAGTAGGGGGGACAGGGACTCCTACGAGCAGTACTTC. It is translated as CASSRGDRDSYEQYF.

The table lists this clone with a few counts. The genes are TRBV25-1 and TRBJ2-2; 7 bases map to TRBD2. V gave up 2 bases and J gave up 0 bases; unmatched junction bases: 3. The CDR3 spans 16 residues. CDR1 MGHDK and CDR2 SYGVNS come from the germline V gene. The CDR3 bases are TGTGCCAGCAGTGAAAGGGGAGGGACGAACACCGGGGAGCTGTTTTTT. Its protein product is CASSERGGTNTGELFF.

The V and J genes are TRBV6-1 and TRBJ1-1, with D uncertain. The CDR3 loop spans 15 amino acids. The V end was cut by 2 bases, the J end by 2 bases, with 12 bases between. Germline V gene data show CDR1 as MNHNS and CDR2 as SASEGT. The CDR3 coding sequence is TGTGCCAGCAGTGAATTCCGCGGGGTTAACACTGAAGCTTTCTTT. Translated, it gives CASSEFRGVNTEAFF.

This chain connects TRBV2 to TRBJ2-1; 14 nucleotides match TRBD2. The CDR3 consists of 16 residues. Germline CDR1 SNHLY, CDR2 FYNNEI. Trimming took 5 bases from V and 8 from J; bases not matched to a gene: 8. Here the CDR3 DNA reads TGTGCCAGCAGTCGCAGACTAGCGGGGGGGCCCGATGAGCAGTTCTTC. Encoded protein: CASSRRLAGGPDEQFF. Full variable domain (outside the CDR3, taken from reference TRBV2 and TRBJ2-1): EPEVTQTPSHQVTQMGQEVILRCVPISNHLYFYWYRQILGQKVEFLVSFYNNEISEKSEIFDDQFSVERPDGSNFTLKIRSTKLEDSAMYFCASSRRLAGGPDEQFFGPGTRLTVL.

The chain is built from TRBV30 and TRBJ2-1, with D maybe TRBD1 (6 bases). Trimming shortened V by 4 bases and J by 5 bases, and 12 bases separated the two germline ends. Germline values: CDR1 GTSNPN, CDR2 SVGIG (reference sequence). The CDR3 has 13 residues. The CDR3 sequence: CAWTSDRNNEQFF. The CDR3 DNA sequence: TGTGCCTGGACCAGTGACAGGAACAATGAGCAGTTCTTC.

DNA for the CDR3: TGTGCCTGGAGCAGGACACGAAAAGAGACCCAGTACTTC. It translates to CAWSRTRKETQYF. The rearrangement joins TRBV30 to TRBJ2-5, with D possibly TRBD1 on 5 matching bases. The V gene lost 3 bases and the J gene lost 3 bases, with 11 bases spanning the gap. CDR1 is GTSNPN and CDR2 is SVGIG in the germline V gene (reference sequence). This CDR3 contains 13 residues.

CDR3 nucleotides: TGTGCCTGGAGTGTAGCGGACAGGGGCGACTACACCTTC. It specifies CAWSVADRGDYTF. V gene TRBV30 combines with J gene TRBJ1-2; 9 nucleotides match TRBD1. From germline, CDR1 is GTSNPN and CDR2 SVGIG (reference sequence). V lost 0 bases to trimming and J lost 10 bases; unmatched junction nucleotides: 6. The CDR3 consists of 13 residues.

The chain recombines TRBV6-5 with TRBJ1-1; D ambiguous. CDR3 length equals 13 residues. Germline CDR1 reads MNHEY; CDR2 reads SVGAGI. V gave up 2 bases and J gave up 6 bases, with 10 bases separating them. CDR3 residues: CASSYGSVSEAFF. The CDR3, as DNA: TGTGCCAGCAGTTACGGTAGCGTGTCTGAAGCTTTCTTT.

The chain links TRBV9 to TRBJ1-3; the D is unclear. Per germline, CDR1 SGDLS and CDR2 YYNGEE. Trimming removed 0 bases at V and 11 bases at J, with 9 bases between. This CDR3 is 12 amino acids long. This chain's CDR3 is CASSVGEGSIYF. In DNA form, the CDR3 reads TGTGCCAGCAGCGTAGGGGAGGGATCCATATATTTT.

The chain uses TRBV7-9 and TRBJ1-5; no clear D gene. V shed 0 bases and J shed 4 bases, with 7 bases lying between them. The CDR3 is 14 amino acids. From germline, CDR1 is SEHNR and CDR2 FQNEAQ (reference sequence). CDR3 DNA: TGTGCCAGCAGCTTAGCGCCCAGTAATCAGCCCCAGCATTTT. Amino acid sequence: CASSLAPSNQPQHF.

This chain uses TRBV25-1 with TRBJ1-2, with D perhaps TRBD1 (5 bases). This CDR3 has 12 amino acids. Germline values: CDR1 MGHDK, CDR2 SYGVNS. V was trimmed by 10 bases and J by 5 bases, leaving 14 bases between them. The CDR3 DNA is TGTGCCACCCTGGCCGGGGGGTATGGCTACACCTTC. Amino acids: CATLAGGYGYTF.

CDR3 DNA sequence: TGTGCCTGGAGTGTAACAGGGACGAACACTGAAGCTTTCTTT. This encodes CAWSVTGTNTEAFF. The genes are TRBV30 and TRBJ1-1, with D possibly TRBD1 on 6 matching bases. The ends were cut back, 0 bases at V and 1 base at J, with 9 bases in the middle. Germline-derived CDR1 and CDR2 are GTSNPN and SVGIG (reference sequence). This CDR3 has 14 amino acids.

The V gene is TRBV19, the J gene TRBJ1-1; TRBD1 might be the D (6 bases). The germline V and J ends were trimmed by 2 bases and 12 bases, with 19 bases remaining between them. Germline V gene sequence: CDR1 LNHDA, CDR2 SQIVND (reference sequence). The CDR3 is made up of 14 amino acids. The CDR3 is CASSIRDTRKEPFF. The CDR3 DNA reads as TGTGCCAGTAGTATACGGGACACCCGAAAAGAACCTTTCTTT.

This chain joins TRBV19 and TRBJ2-1, with 9 bases aligning to TRBD2. The trim removed 5 bases at V and 9 bases at J, leaving 5 bases unmatched. Germline V gene data show CDR1 as LNHDA and CDR2 as SQIVND (reference sequence). The length of the CDR3 is 13 residues. Here the CDR3 reads CASSPSGTIEQFF. CDR3 bases: TGTGCCAGTAGTCCTAGCGGGACGATTGAGCAGTTCTTC.

This chain joins TRBV25-1 and TRBJ2-5; the match to TRBD1 covers 8 bases. Germline assignment: CDR1 MGHDK and CDR2 SYGVNS. CDR3 length: 13 residues. The J segment lost 4 bases and the V segment lost 5 bases, leaving 3 bases of the junction unmatched. CDR3 in amino acids: CASSSQGAETQYF. CDR3 sequence (DNA): TGTGCCAGCAGTTCCCAGGGGGCAGAGACCCAGTACTTC.

V and J are TRBV30 and TRBJ2-3; possibly TRBD1 for D (6 bases). V was clipped by 2 bases and J by 4 bases, with 16 bases between them. CDR3 length: 15 amino acids. Germline V gene sequence: CDR1 GTSNPN, CDR2 SVGIG (reference sequence). DNA for the CDR3: TGTGCCTGGAGTAAGAGGCCAGGGGTGGCAGATACGCAGTATTTT. Translating it yields CAWSKRPGVADTQYF. Filled out from reference TRBV30 and TRBJ2-3, the complete variable domain reads SQTIHQWPATLVQPVGSPLSLECTVEGTSNPNLYWYRQAAGRGLQLLFYSVGIGQISSEVPQNLSASRPQDRQFILSSKKLLLSDSGFYLCAWSKRPGVADTQYFGPGTRLTVL.